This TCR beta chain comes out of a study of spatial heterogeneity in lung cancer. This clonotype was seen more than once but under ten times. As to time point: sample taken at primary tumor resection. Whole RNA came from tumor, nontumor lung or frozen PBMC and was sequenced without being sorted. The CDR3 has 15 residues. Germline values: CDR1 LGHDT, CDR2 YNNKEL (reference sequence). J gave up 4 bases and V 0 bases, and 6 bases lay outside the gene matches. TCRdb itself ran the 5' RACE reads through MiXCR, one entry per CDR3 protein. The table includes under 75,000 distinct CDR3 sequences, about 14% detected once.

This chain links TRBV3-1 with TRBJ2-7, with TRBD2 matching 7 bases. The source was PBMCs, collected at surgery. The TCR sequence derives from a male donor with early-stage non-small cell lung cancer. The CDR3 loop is CASSQDGGSTYEQYF. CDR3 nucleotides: TGTGCCAGCAGCCAAGATGGCGGGAGTACGTACGAGCAGTACTTC.